The 26 T cell receptor beta chains reported below all come from one sample, sequenced in a study of beta chain features in type 1 diabetes. Reverse transcription of all isolated RNA meant that expressed TCRB transcripts were sequenced. TCRdb keeps only in-frame clones here, not all; method: immunoSEQ multiplex PCR. The sample holds some 200,000 clones, approximately 10% seen once. Sequenced sample: central memory CD4+ T cells from blood. These receptors came from a man younger than 30 in good health.

V usage is TRBV19 and J usage is TRBJ2-4; 8 nucleotides align to TRBD1. The CDR3 is 11 residues long. With 8 bases clipped from V and 6 bases from J, the junction kept 0 bases outside the gene matches. Germline V gene sequence: CDR1 LNHDA, CDR2 SQIVND (reference sequence). The CDR3 reads CASDRGNIQYF. CDR3 in DNA: TGTGCCAGTGACAGGGGAAACATTCAGTACTTC.

This clone was observed many times. This rearrangement joins TRBV7-2 to TRBJ1-1, with D possibly being TRBD1 (6 bases). This CDR3 contains 15 residues. Between the trimmed V and J ends, which lost 5 bases and 5 bases, there was a span of 18 bases. The germline CDR1 and CDR2 sequences are SGHTA and FQGNSA. The DNA of the CDR3 is TGTGCCAGCAGCCCCCTCTGGGGGCGTCGAACTGAAGCTTTCTTT. Its translation is CASSPLWGRRTEAFF.

This chain links TRBV5-6 with TRBJ1-5, with D unresolved. The germline V and J ends were trimmed by 0 bases and 7 bases, with 2 bases remaining between them. Germline CDR1 and CDR2: SGHDT and YYEEEE. The CDR3 totals 11 residues. The chain's CDR3 is CASSLGQPQHF. The CDR3 DNA follows: TGTGCCAGCAGCTTGGGGCAGCCCCAGCATTTT.

There are a few counts of this clone. This chain joins TRBV10-3 and TRBJ2-7; the D gene is possibly TRBD1 (5 bases). This CDR3 has 15 amino acids. V was trimmed by 0 bases and J by 2 bases, leaving 11 bases between them. CDR1 is ENHRY and CDR2 is SYGVKD in the germline V gene. CDR3 nucleotide sequence: TGTGCCATCAGTGAGTCGAATCCGGACACCTACGAGCAGTACTTC. Translated: CAISESNPDTYEQYF.

This clone was found a few times. The chain links TRBV29-1 to TRBJ2-1; D possibly corresponds to TRBD1 (5 bases). Germline V gives CDR1 SQVTM, CDR2 ANQGSEA. The V gene lost 4 bases and the J gene lost 6 bases, with 10 bases spanning the gap. This CDR3 comprises 12 residues. The CDR3 region has the DNA TGCAGCGTTGGGACAAGGAGCAATGAGCAGTTCTTC. Its protein is CSVGTRSNEQFF.

V is TRBV4-1 and J is TRBJ1-2; D may be TRBD1 (5 bases). The CDR3 runs to 15 residues. The germline gives CDR1 MGHRA, CDR2 YSYEKL. V was cut by 3 bases and J by 4 bases, with 15 bases left in between. The CDR3 loop reads CASSQPSRGIYGYTF. The DNA of the CDR3 is TGCGCCAGCAGCCAGCCGTCGCGGGGCATCTATGGCTACACCTTC.

This clone showed up just a few times. The chain employs TRBV5-1 and TRBJ2-7, with D possibly TRBD1 on 5 matching bases. Germline V gene lookup returns CDR1 SGHRS and CDR2 YFSETQ. The CDR3 has 14 amino acids. With 0 bases removed from V and 4 bases from J, the gap between germline ends came to 11 bases. Here the CDR3 reads CASSLDGASYEQYF. The CDR3 DNA reads as TGCGCCAGCAGCTTGGATGGGGCCTCATACGAGCAGTACTTC.

Only a few counts were recorded for this clone. The CDR3 loop is CASSETSGASYEQYF. CDR3 sequence (DNA): TGTGCCAGCAGCGAGACTAGCGGGGCATCCTACGAGCAGTACTTC. This chain connects TRBV5-4 to TRBJ2-7, with 11 bases fitting TRBD2. V shed 4 bases, J shed 1 base, and the junction held 4 bases outside the gene matches. The germline CDR1 and CDR2 sequences are SGHNT and YYREEE (reference sequence). This CDR3 spans 15 amino acids.

The J gene is TRBJ2-1, the V gene TRBV14; D perhaps matches TRBD2 (5 bases). Germline-derived CDR1 and CDR2 are SGHDN and FVKESK. CDR3 length: 15 amino acids. Trimming took off 1 base at V and 1 base at J, with 8 bases between the two ends. The CDR3 protein is CASSQARVSYNEQFF. Here the CDR3 DNA reads TGTGCCAGCAGCCAAGCGAGGGTATCCTACAATGAGCAGTTCTTC.

This clone has more than one count but fewer than ten. The gene calls are TRBV30 and TRBJ2-2; D may be TRBD1 or TRBD2 (5 bases each). CDR3 size: 15 residues. The germline CDR1 and CDR2 sequences are GTSNPN and SVGIG (reference sequence). The ends were cut back, 6 bases at V and 5 bases at J, with 19 bases in the middle. CDR3 loop: CACPPLASGTGELFF. CDR3 DNA: TGTGCCTGCCCCCCTCTAGCCTCAGGGACCGGGGAGCTGTTTTTT.

This clone turned up a few times. V gene TRBV2 combines with J gene TRBJ2-1; D is ambiguous. The V end was cut by 8 bases, the J end by 3 bases, with 8 bases between. CDR1 SNHLY and CDR2 FYNNEI come from the germline V gene. The CDR3 has 12 residues. The CDR3 nucleotides are TGTGCCAGCCTGAGAGTCTACAATGAGCAGTTCTTC. Protein sequence: CASLRVYNEQFF.

The chain carries TRBV9 and TRBJ2-5; a weak D match, TRBD1 (6 bases). Deletions cut 0 bases from V and 4 bases from J, with 10 bases between. Germline values: CDR1 SGDLS, CDR2 YYNGEE. The CDR3 is 14 residues long. The CDR3 DNA follows: TGTGCCAGCAGCGTAGCTCCAGGGGCAGAGACCCAGTACTTC. Translation gives CASSVAPGAETQYF.

The chain recombines TRBV10-3 with TRBJ2-2, with TRBD2 as a possible D gene (6 bases). V lost 6 bases and J 2 bases, leaving 10 bases between the germline ends. The CDR3 is 14 amino acids. Germline V gene sequence: CDR1 ENHRY, CDR2 SYGVKD. In DNA form, the CDR3 reads TGTGCCATCAGGGGAGGAGATAACACCGGGGAGCTGTTTTTT. Translation gives CAIRGGDNTGELFF.

This clone was seen ten or more times. The rearrangement joins TRBV6-1 to TRBJ1-2; 7 bases fit TRBD1. The germline CDR1 and CDR2 sequences are MNHNS and SASEGT. The CDR3 runs to 13 residues. Trimming at V came to 0 bases and at J to 6 bases, leaving 1 base not matched to a gene. The CDR3 sequence: CASSEAGGHGYTF. For the CDR3, the DNA is TGTGCCAGCAGTGAAGCAGGGGGCCATGGCTACACCTTC.

V and J are TRBV6-1 and TRBJ1-1; no clear D. In germline, CDR1 is MNHNS, CDR2 SASEGT. CDR3 size: 12 residues. Trimming stripped 4 bases from V and 3 bases from J, with 6 bases between. In DNA, the CDR3 is TGTGCCAGCAGTGGATTGGACACTGAAGCTTTCTTT. Translating it yields CASSGLDTEAFF.

This clone was detected only a few times. The CDR3 here is CASSLVADYEQYF. DNA of the CDR3: TGCGCCAGCAGCTTGGTAGCGGACTACGAGCAGTACTTC. J is TRBJ2-7 and V is TRBV5-1; a weak D match, TRBD2 (6 bases). Germline V gives CDR1 SGHRS, CDR2 YFSETQ. Trimming took off 0 bases at V and 3 bases at J, with 7 bases between the two ends. The CDR3 consists of 13 residues.

The chain uses TRBV29-1 and TRBJ1-1; 12 bases agree with TRBD1. CDR1 SQVTM and CDR2 ANQGSEA come from the germline V gene. V lost 3 bases and J lost 2; bases outside the gene matches: 7. CDR3 length: 16 residues. The DNA for the CDR3 is TGCAGCGTTGATTCCGGGACAGGGGGCCGAAACACTGAAGCTTTCTTT. This encodes CSVDSGTGGRNTEAFF.

Ten or more counts support this clone. The V and J genes are TRBV9 and TRBJ2-3; D not certain. The CDR3 is 13 amino acids. V shed 2 bases and J shed 5 bases, with 9 bases lying between them. Germline V gene sequence: CDR1 SGDLS, CDR2 YYNGEE. The CDR3 DNA is TGTGCCAGCAGCGTGGGTGTTGGAGATACGCAGTATTTT. It translates to CASSVGVGDTQYF.

This clone was found a few times. J is TRBJ2-6 and V is TRBV2, with unresolved D. The length of the CDR3 is 15 residues. Trimming stripped 6 bases from V and 0 bases from J, with 9 bases between. Germline V lookup: CDR1 SNHLY, CDR2 FYNNEI. Here the CDR3 reads CASSPHSSGANVLTF. The CDR3, as DNA: TGTGCCAGCAGCCCACATAGCTCTGGGGCCAACGTCCTGACTTTC.

This clone was picked up a small number of times. The rearrangement uses TRBV6-6 and TRBJ2-3, with D possibly TRBD1 on 6 matching bases. CDR3 size: 14 residues. CDR1 is MNHNY and CDR2 is SVGAGI in the germline V gene (reference sequence). Trimming stripped 2 bases from V and 6 bases from J, with 12 bases between. The CDR3 here is CASSYGQRRDTQYF. The CDR3 DNA sequence: TGTGCCAGCAGTTACGGACAGCGACGGGATACGCAGTATTTT.

This clone was picked up a small number of times. V gene TRBV29-1 combines with J gene TRBJ2-5; tentative D call: TRBD2 (7 bases). Trimming took 3 bases from V and 5 from J, leaving 13 bases between them. CDR3 size: 13 residues. Per the germline V gene, CDR1 is SQVTM and CDR2 is ANQGSEA. CDR3 in amino acids: CSVDRGGGETQYF. The CDR3 bases are TGCAGCGTTGATAGGGGGGGCGGCGAGACCCAGTACTTC. The full variable domain, completed using reference TRBV29-1 and TRBJ2-5, is SAVISQKPSRDICQRGTSLTIQCQVDSQVTMMFWYRQQPGQSLTLIATANQGSEATYESGFVIDKFPISRPNLTFSTLTVSNMSPEDSSIYLCSVDRGGGETQYFGPGTRLLVL.

This clone was seen repeatedly, ten times or more. The V gene is TRBV4-1, the J gene TRBJ2-3; either TRBD1 or TRBD2 may fit D (5 bases each). The CDR3 extends over 18 amino acids. V lost 0 bases and J lost 5, with 21 bases in between. The V gene's germline CDR1 is MGHRA and CDR2 YSYEKL. The CDR3 region is CASSQDAPGQRLVDTQYF. In DNA, the CDR3 is TGCGCCAGCAGCCAAGATGCCCCGGGGCAACGCCTCGTAGATACGCAGTATTTT.

This clone was observed a few times. Other nucleotide sequences in the sample specify the same CDR3. The chain recombines TRBV6-6 with TRBJ2-5; D ambiguous. Trimming took off 2 bases at V and 4 bases at J, with 2 bases between the two ends. Germline CDR1 MNHNY, CDR2 SVGAGI (reference sequence). This CDR3 spans 11 amino acids. The CDR3, as DNA: TGTGCCAGCAGTTACGGAGAGACCCAGTACTTC. Translating gives CASSYGETQYF.

V gene TRBV7-3 combines with J gene TRBJ1-1; no clear D gene. The V end lost 6 bases, the J end lost 3 bases, and 11 bases lay between the germline ends. Germline V CDR1 and CDR2: SGHTA, FQGTGA. The CDR3 is 13 residues long. The CDR3 here is CASRLLPDTEAFF. The DNA of the CDR3 is TGTGCCAGCAGGCTACTTCCGGACACTGAAGCTTTCTTT. Supplemented by reference TRBV7-3 and TRBJ1-1, the full variable domain reads GAGVSQTPSNKVTEKGKYVELRCDPISGHTALYWYRQSLGQGPEFLIYFQGTGAADDSGLPNDRFFAVRPEGSVSTLKIQRTERGDSAVYLCASRLLPDTEAFFGQGTRLTVV.

V and J are TRBV7-2 and TRBJ2-3; D not resolved. Germline values: CDR1 SGHTA, CDR2 FQGNSA. Trimming cost V 4 bases and J 0 bases, with 23 bases left between them. CDR3 length: 19 amino acids. CDR3: CASSSGYVRFLQSTDTQYF. CDR3 DNA sequence: TGTGCCAGCAGCTCCGGATACGTACGGTTCCTTCAAAGCACAGATACGCAGTATTTT. The whole variable domain, remainder taken from reference TRBV7-2 and TRBJ2-3, is GAGVSQSPSNKVTEKGKDVELRCDPISGHTALYWYRQSLGQGLEFLIYFQGNSAPDKSGLPSDRFSAERTGGSVSTLTIQRTQQEDSAVYLCASSSGYVRFLQSTDTQYFGPGTRLTVL.

This clone was counted between two and nine times. V and J are TRBV9 and TRBJ2-5, with a weak D call TRBD2 (6 bases). The germline gives CDR1 SGDLS, CDR2 YYNGEE. Trimming left V 1 base short and J 4 bases short, with 17 bases between. The CDR3 extends over 16 amino acids. DNA for the CDR3: TGTGCCAGCAGCGTATATCCTAGCGCCGAGCGAGAGACCCAGTACTTC. Protein: CASSVYPSAERETQYF.